This T cell receptor beta chain derives from a study of cytomegalovirus exposure and HLA in healthy donors. For this clone: Its antigen is still unknown.

Researchers ran the PCR with 60 Vbeta and 13 Jbeta primers. Produced via immunoSEQ multiplex PCR; TCRdb's table is partial and in-frame only. The sample holds about 130,000 clones, approximately 79% seen once. General observations from the study: Most TCR sequences were rare, but some public TCRs occurred in many donors. An assumption of roughly uniform sequencing depth across donors underlay the presence/absence analyses. Later genetic work tied a missense DCLRE1C variant to beta-chain V and J trimming. The study listed some 160 cytomegalovirus-associated TCR beta chains.

Deletions cut 8 bases from V and 0 bases from J, with 10 bases between. The V gene's germline CDR1 is MNHEY and CDR2 SMNVEV (reference sequence). This CDR3 comprises 14 residues. The chain combines TRBV27 with TRBJ2-2, with D perhaps TRBD2 (6 bases). The specimen was PBMCs. The sequence came from a male donor in good health and CMV-seronegative. The CDR3 DNA sequence: TGTGCCAGCGCCGGGACTTCGAACACCGGGGAGCTGTTTTTT. As protein: CASAGTSNTGELFF.